Included here is one TCR beta chain sequence, with context. Its matching antigen is unknown. V was clipped by 7 bases and J by 2 bases, with 9 bases between them. Germline V gene data show CDR1 as LGHNT and CDR2 as FRNRAP. This CDR3 has 13 amino acids. The sample belongs to a study of cytomegalovirus exposure and HLA in healthy donors. Overall study: Early released data had about 80 million unique TCRs, all coming from HLA-typed donors.

Findings of the study overall: Another analysis was done later, and it associated approximately 18,000 TCR beta sequences with HLA alleles at 0.05 false discovery rate.

PCR used 60 Vbeta primers and 13 Jbeta primers. Data came from immunoSEQ multiplex PCR; TCRdb stores just in-frame clones and leaves some out. Of approximately 200,000 clones listed, roughly 78% were seen once; the top ten hold 1.5%. Healthy bone marrow donors made up the donor group. Sequenced input: PBMCs. This clonotype was sampled from a girl between 5 and 17 years old in good health and CMV-seropositive. This sequence joins TRBV12-5 and TRBJ2-1; possible D gene TRBD2, 5 bases. In DNA form, the CDR3 reads TGTGCTAGTGAGGCCGGGACCTACAATGAGCAGTTCTTC. Protein sequence: CASEAGTYNEQFF. The complete variable domain, with remaining parts taken from reference TRBV12-5 and TRBJ2-1, reads DARVTQTPRHKVTEMGQEVTMRCQPILGHNTVFWYRQTMMQGLELLAYFRNRAPLDDSGMPKDRFSAEMPDATLATLKIQPSEPRDSAVYFCASEAGTYNEQFFGPGTRLTVL.